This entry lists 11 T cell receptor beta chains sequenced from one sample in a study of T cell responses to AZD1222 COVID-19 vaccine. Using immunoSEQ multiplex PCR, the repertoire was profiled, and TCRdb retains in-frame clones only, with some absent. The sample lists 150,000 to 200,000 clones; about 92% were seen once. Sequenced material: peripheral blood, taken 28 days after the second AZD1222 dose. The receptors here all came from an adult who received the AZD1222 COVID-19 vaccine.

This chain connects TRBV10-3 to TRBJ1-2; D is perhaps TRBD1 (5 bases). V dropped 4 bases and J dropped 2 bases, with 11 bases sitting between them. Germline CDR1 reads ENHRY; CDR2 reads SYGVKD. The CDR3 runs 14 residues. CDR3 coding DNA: TGTGCCATCAGTGCTTCATCAGGGAACTATGGCTACACCTTC. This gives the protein CAISASSGNYGYTF.

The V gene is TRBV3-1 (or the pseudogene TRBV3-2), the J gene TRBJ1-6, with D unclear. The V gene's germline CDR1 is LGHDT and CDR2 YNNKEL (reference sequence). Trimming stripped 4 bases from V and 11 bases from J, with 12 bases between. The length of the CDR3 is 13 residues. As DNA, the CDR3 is TGTGCCAGCAGCCGCTCTTTGGGTACACCCCTCCACTTT. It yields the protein CASSRSLGTPLHF.

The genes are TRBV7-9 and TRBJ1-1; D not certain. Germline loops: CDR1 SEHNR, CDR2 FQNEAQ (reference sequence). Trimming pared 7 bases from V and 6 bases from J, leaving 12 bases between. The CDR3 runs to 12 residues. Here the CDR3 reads CASTLPGAEAFF. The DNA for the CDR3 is TGTGCCAGCACCCTGCCCGGCGCTGAAGCTTTCTTT.

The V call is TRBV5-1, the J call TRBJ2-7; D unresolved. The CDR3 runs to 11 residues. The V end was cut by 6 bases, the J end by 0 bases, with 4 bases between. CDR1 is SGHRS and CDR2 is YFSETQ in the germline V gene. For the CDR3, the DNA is TGCGCCAGCAAGGGCTCCTACGAGCAGTACTTC. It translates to CASKGSYEQYF.

The CDR3 loop is CASSLVSDSGNTIYF. In nucleotides, the CDR3 is TGCGCCAGCAGCTTGGTTTCTGACTCTGGAAACACCATATATTTT. The chain combines TRBV5-1 with TRBJ1-3, with D uncertain. The germline V gene encodes CDR1 SGHRS and CDR2 YFSETQ. This CDR3 is built from 15 residues. The V end was cut by 0 bases, the J end by 0 bases, with 7 bases between.

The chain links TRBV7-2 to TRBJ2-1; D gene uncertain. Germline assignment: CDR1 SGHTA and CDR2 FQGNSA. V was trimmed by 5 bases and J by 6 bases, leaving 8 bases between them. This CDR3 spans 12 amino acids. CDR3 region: CASSLSRNEQFF. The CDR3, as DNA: TGTGCCAGCAGCCTCAGCCGCAATGAGCAGTTCTTC. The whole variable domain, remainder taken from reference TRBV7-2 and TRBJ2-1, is GAGVSQSPSNKVTEKGKDVELRCDPISGHTALYWYRQSLGQGLEFLIYFQGNSAPDKSGLPSDRFSAERTGGSVSTLTIQRTQQEDSAVYLCASSLSRNEQFFGPGTRLTVL.

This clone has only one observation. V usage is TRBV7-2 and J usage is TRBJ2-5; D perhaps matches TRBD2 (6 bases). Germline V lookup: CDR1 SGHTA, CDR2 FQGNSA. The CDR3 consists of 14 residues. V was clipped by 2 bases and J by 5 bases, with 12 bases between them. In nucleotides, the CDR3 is TGTGCCAGCAGCTTATGGGGGGAGAAGGAGACCCAGTACTTC. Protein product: CASSLWGEKETQYF.

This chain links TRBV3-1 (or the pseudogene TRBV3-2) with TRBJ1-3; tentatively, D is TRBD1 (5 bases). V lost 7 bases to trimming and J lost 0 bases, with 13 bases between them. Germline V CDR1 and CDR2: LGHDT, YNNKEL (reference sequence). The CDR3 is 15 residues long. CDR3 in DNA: TGTGCCAGCACGGGACGGTCGACCTCTGGAAACACCATATATTTT. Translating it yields CASTGRSTSGNTIYF.

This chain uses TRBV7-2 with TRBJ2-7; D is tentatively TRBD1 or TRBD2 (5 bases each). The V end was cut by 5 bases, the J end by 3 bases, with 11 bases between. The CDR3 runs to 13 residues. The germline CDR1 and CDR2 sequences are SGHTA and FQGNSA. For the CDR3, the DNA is TGTGCCAGCAGCAACCGGGACGGCTACGAGCAGTACTTC. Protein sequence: CASSNRDGYEQYF.

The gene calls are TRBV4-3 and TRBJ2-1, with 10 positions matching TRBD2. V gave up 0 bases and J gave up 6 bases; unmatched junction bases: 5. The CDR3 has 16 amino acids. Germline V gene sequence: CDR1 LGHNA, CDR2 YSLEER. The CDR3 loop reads CASSQDPSGRANEQFF. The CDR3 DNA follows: TGCGCCAGCAGCCAAGATCCCAGCGGGAGGGCCAATGAGCAGTTCTTC.

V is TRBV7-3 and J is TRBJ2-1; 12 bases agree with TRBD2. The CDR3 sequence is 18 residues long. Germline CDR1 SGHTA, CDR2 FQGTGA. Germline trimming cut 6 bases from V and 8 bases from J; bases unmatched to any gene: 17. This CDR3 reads CASRLTRQTSGSFYEQFF. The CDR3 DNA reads TGTGCCAGCAGACTCACAAGGCAGACTAGCGGGAGCTTTTATGAGCAGTTCTTC.